In this sample, the clone carrying this T cell receptor (beta chain) turned up a few times. Its specificity is not known. This sample stems from a study of blood T cells in healthy people across ages. CDR3 size: 12 residues. Germline V gene data show CDR1 as SEHNR and CDR2 as FQNEAQ (reference sequence). V lost 5 bases to trimming and J lost 8 bases, with 12 bases between them. Study outcomes and limitations: The lack of PBMC sorting stopped any conclusive naive versus antigen-experienced comparison. Unknown CMV status may confound age-related changes in expanded clones.

Together with a sample-barcoded 5' primer, a J-beta primer mix was included in a second PCR lasting roughly 6 to 12 cycles. TCRdb ran MiXCR on the 5' RACE reads and lists one entry per CDR3 protein. The repertoire has roughly 1,700,000 distinct CDR3 sequences, roughly 28% of them found once; the top ten carry 7.7%. The rearrangement joins TRBV7-9 to TRBJ1-1; no clear D gene. The source of this sequence is a woman between 25 and 40 years old in good health. Sequencing was done on a sample of blood. The CDR3 nucleotides are TGTGCCAGCAGCAATCCGACAAGCGAAGCTTTCTTT. Translation gives CASSNPTSEAFF.